The 30 T cell receptor beta chains below were found in one sample sequenced in a study of technical replicates of blood from several donors. Method: immunoSEQ multiplex PCR; TCRdb's copy keeps in-frame clones and lacks some. The profile covers 76,000 or so clones, with approximately 86% appearing a single time and roughly 4.9% taken by the ten largest. Sequencing used PBMCs. Receptors originate from a human donor in good health. Some clones in this sample may be carry-over from other donors' samples.

The rearrangement joins TRBV28 to TRBJ1-5; 8 positions match TRBD1. With 6 bases clipped from V and 1 base from J, the junction kept 8 bases outside the gene matches. The CDR3 is 16 residues long. Germline lookup yields CDR1 MDHEN and CDR2 SYDVKM. The CDR3 here is CASSLMTGESNQPQHF. The CDR3 coding sequence is TGTGCCAGCAGCCTAATGACAGGGGAGAGCAATCAGCCCCAGCATTTT.

The rearrangement links TRBV10-3 to TRBJ1-5, with D perhaps TRBD1 (6 bases). CDR1 is ENHRY and CDR2 is SYGVKD in the germline V gene. V was trimmed by 0 bases and J by 4 bases, leaving 13 bases between them. The CDR3 extends over 16 amino acids. The DNA of the CDR3 is TGTGCCATCAGTGAGTCCCTGGGGGCGCGAAATCAGCCCCAGCATTTT. Its translation: CAISESLGARNQPQHF.

The chain combines TRBV28 with TRBJ1-1, with D maybe TRBD1 (5 bases). Looked up from germline, CDR1 is MDHEN and CDR2 is SYDVKM. This CDR3 has 13 amino acids. V was pared by 3 bases and J by 7 bases, with 12 bases between. The CDR3 here is CASSFGGGDEAFF. The CDR3 DNA sequence: TGTGCCAGCAGTTTTGGAGGAGGGGATGAAGCTTTCTTT.

With regard to this clone: One end of the junction is discordant with germline, which a read error may explain. V usage is TRBV4-3 and J usage is TRBJ2-7; TRBD2 might be the D (6 bases). There are 13 residues in the CDR3. The germline CDR1 and CDR2 sequences are LGHNA and YSLEER. The CDR3 loop is CASSPGSLDEQYF. The CDR3 region has the DNA TGCGCCAGTAGCCCCGGGAGTTTGGACGAGCAGTACTTC.

The chain combines TRBV29-1 with TRBJ2-1; D is perhaps TRBD2 (6 bases). This CDR3 region has 14 residues. The V gene's germline CDR1 is SQVTM and CDR2 ANQGSEA. The germline V and J ends were trimmed by 5 bases and 0 bases, with 11 bases remaining between them. The DNA for the CDR3 is TGCAGCGTTTATCTAGCGAGCTCCTACAATGAGCAGTTCTTC. It yields the protein CSVYLASSYNEQFF.

The genes are TRBV5-4 and TRBJ2-1; TRBD2 might be the D (6 bases). The CDR3 is 15 amino acids. Germline CDR1 is SGHNT and CDR2 is YYREEE (reference sequence). V was pared by 7 bases and J by 1 base, with 15 bases between. DNA for the CDR3: TGTGCCAGCCAGAGAGGGACTTCGTCCTACAATGAGCAGTTCTTC. Amino acids: CASQRGTSSYNEQFF.

This clone was recorded only once. This chain links TRBV2 with TRBJ1-2; possible D gene TRBD1, 5 bases. Trimming removed 6 bases from V and 4 bases from J, with 12 bases in between. The CDR3 contains 13 residues. In germline, CDR1 is SNHLY, CDR2 FYNNEI. The CDR3 DNA reads as TGTGCCAGCAGGGGGGGGACGGGCTATGGCTACACCTTC. Translating it yields CASRGGTGYGYTF.

This clone has a handful of counts. Here the CDR3 DNA reads TGTGCCACCCCGCGGCGGAGGCCCTACGAGCAGTACTTC. It is translated as CATPRRRPYEQYF. J is TRBJ2-7 and V is TRBV19; the D gene is possibly TRBD2 (5 bases). V was cut by 10 bases and J by 2 bases, with 15 bases left in between. This CDR3 has 13 amino acids. Germline assignment: CDR1 LNHDA and CDR2 SQIVND (reference sequence).

This rearrangement joins TRBV10-3 to TRBJ2-7, with D hard to call. V gave up 10 bases and J gave up 6 bases, with 13 bases separating them. The CDR3 spans 11 residues. CDR1 and CDR2 from the germline V gene are ENHRY and SYGVKD. The CDR3 loop reads CATIGFAEQYF. The DNA of the CDR3 is TGTGCCACCATCGGGTTCGCCGAGCAGTACTTC.

The rearrangement joins TRBV19 to TRBJ2-1, with 8 bases matching TRBD2. The CDR3 covers 13 residues. Germline values: CDR1 LNHDA, CDR2 SQIVND (reference sequence). Losses at the gene ends were 4 bases for V and 11 bases for J; bases not matched to a gene: 7. Here the CDR3 reads CASSTVSGAKQFF. CDR3 DNA: TGTGCCAGTAGTACTGTTAGCGGGGCGAAGCAGTTCTTC.

This chain connects TRBV7-9 to TRBJ2-4, with TRBD1 identical over 9 bases. Germline V CDR1 and CDR2: SEHNR, FQNEAQ (reference sequence). The junction had 4 bases not matched to a gene; V was cut back by 7 bases and J by 0 bases. The CDR3 runs 15 residues. The CDR3 bases are TGTGCCAGCAAGGGACAGGGACTAGCCAAAAACATTCAGTACTTC. Translation gives CASKGQGLAKNIQYF. Combining the CDR3 with reference TRBV7-9 and TRBJ2-4 gives the whole variable domain DTGVSQNPRHKITKRGQNVTFRCDPISEHNRLYWYRQTLGQGPEFLTYFQNEAQLEKSRLLSDRFSAERPKGSFSTLEIQRTEQGDSAMYLCASKGQGLAKNIQYFGAGTRLSVL.

This chain uses TRBV7-6 with TRBJ2-3; D unclear. Germline values: CDR1 SGHVS, CDR2 FNYEAQ. V lost 4 bases and J 8 bases, leaving 10 bases between the germline ends. The CDR3 has 12 residues. Here the CDR3 reads CASSSYSTTQYF. The CDR3 DNA is TGTGCCAGCAGCTCATACTCCACTACGCAGTATTTT.

In its sample, this clone was seen a few times. V usage is TRBV7-2 and J usage is TRBJ1-2, with a possible D match to TRBD1 (6 bases). CDR3 length equals 15 residues. V was cut by 7 bases and J by 0 bases, with 15 bases left in between. Germline-derived CDR1 and CDR2 are SGHTA and FQGNSA. The CDR3 is CASTKDRNANYGYTF. Written as DNA, the CDR3 is TGTGCCAGCACCAAAGACAGGAACGCTAACTATGGCTACACCTTC.

This rearrangement joins TRBV5-1 to TRBJ2-1, with D possibly TRBD2 on 5 matching bases. The V end was cut by 1 base, the J end by 2 bases, with 7 bases between. Germline V gene lookup returns CDR1 SGHRS and CDR2 YFSETQ. The CDR3 has 14 residues. Here the CDR3 reads CASSLTRTYNEQFF. As DNA, the CDR3 is TGCGCCAGCAGCTTGACTAGGACCTACAATGAGCAGTTCTTC.

The chain recombines TRBV5-6 with TRBJ1-2, with 7 positions matching TRBD1. Trimming removed 4 bases from V and 2 bases from J; junction bases left unmatched: 5. CDR1 is SGHDT and CDR2 is YYEEEE in the germline V gene. This CDR3 comprises 14 residues. This CDR3 reads CASSIAGQNYGYTF. The CDR3 region has the DNA TGTGCCAGCAGCATCGCGGGACAGAACTATGGCTACACCTTC. Looking up the rest from reference TRBV5-6 and TRBJ1-2 gives the full variable domain: DAGVTQSPTHLIKTRGQQVTLRCSPKSGHDTVSWYQQALGQGPQFIFQYYEEEERQRGNFPDRFSGHQFPNYSSELNVNALLLGDSALYLCASSIAGQNYGYTFGSGTRLTVV.

J is TRBJ2-1 and V is TRBV4-1, with TRBD1 matching 8 bases. The junction had 13 bases not matched to a gene; V was cut back by 4 bases and J by 8 bases. The CDR3 consists of 16 residues. The germline gives CDR1 MGHRA, CDR2 YSYEKL. The CDR3 region is CASSPETLTGAHEQFF. The CDR3 nucleotides are TGCGCCAGCAGCCCCGAAACTCTGACAGGGGCACATGAGCAGTTCTTC.

This clone was seen just once. The chain combines TRBV30 with TRBJ2-5; 7 bases match TRBD1. Trimming cost V 2 bases and J 5 bases; bases outside gene matches: 2. This CDR3 has 12 amino acids. Germline CDR1 and CDR2: GTSNPN and SVGIG (reference sequence). The CDR3 DNA follows: TGTGCCTGGAGTACACAGGGGGAGACCCAGTACTTC. Translating it yields CAWSTQGETQYF. Combining the CDR3 with reference TRBV30 and TRBJ2-5 gives the whole variable domain SQTIHQWPATLVQPVGSPLSLECTVEGTSNPNLYWYRQAAGRGLQLLFYSVGIGQISSEVPQNLSASRPQDRQFILSSKKLLLSDSGFYLCAWSTQGETQYFGPGTRLLVL.

This clone is a singleton in its sample. This chain links TRBV10-2 with TRBJ2-3; D not certain. Trimming took 5 bases from V and 6 from J, leaving 6 bases between them. The CDR3 extends over 11 amino acids. Germline lookup yields CDR1 WSHSY and CDR2 SAAADI. The CDR3 here is CASSLGDTQYF. The CDR3 DNA reads TGCGCCAGCAGTTTGGGCGATACGCAGTATTTT.

The rearrangement links TRBV4-1 to TRBJ2-5, with TRBD2 identical over 8 bases. Losses at the gene ends were 5 bases for V and 9 bases for J; bases not matched to a gene: 11. The CDR3 extends over 14 amino acids. Germline V gene lookup returns CDR1 MGHRA and CDR2 YSYEKL. The chain's CDR3 is CASSEYQAGVAQYF. CDR3 DNA sequence: TGCGCCAGCAGCGAATACCAAGCGGGAGTGGCCCAGTACTTC.

The gene calls are TRBV5-5 and TRBJ1-2; 7 bases fit TRBD1. From germline, CDR1 is SGHKS and CDR2 YYEKEE (reference sequence). Unmatched junction bases numbered 2, after V lost 9 bases and J lost 3 bases. The CDR3 extends over 11 amino acids. CDR3 loop: CATGQDYGYTF. The DNA of the CDR3 is TGTGCCACCGGACAGGACTATGGCTACACCTTC.

The rearrangement uses TRBV30 and TRBJ1-1, with D tentatively TRBD1 (5 bases). Germline values: CDR1 GTSNPN, CDR2 SVGIG (reference sequence). There are 14 residues in the CDR3. Trimming removed 3 bases from V and 6 bases from J, with 17 bases in between. The CDR3 nucleotides read TGTGCCTGGAGGACAGCTTTACAGGCCGCTGAAGCTTTCTTT. This translates into CAWRTALQAAEAFF.

This chain connects TRBV13 to TRBJ2-3; tentative D call: TRBD2 (7 bases). CDR1 PRHDT and CDR2 FYEKMQ come from the germline V gene (reference sequence). The CDR3 consists of 14 residues. V was pared by 8 bases and J by 5 bases, with 17 bases between. The CDR3 region is CASRGRGGLDTQYF. CDR3 DNA: TGTGCCAGCCGGGGGCGCGGGGGACTAGATACGCAGTATTTT.

The V and J genes are TRBV7-8 and TRBJ1-6; TRBD1 aligns across 8 bases. The CDR3 is 15 amino acids. V dropped 3 bases and J dropped 6; count of bases not matched to a gene: 4. CDR1 and CDR2 (germline): SGHVS, FQNEAQ. CDR3 in amino acids: CASSFDRGANSPLHF. The CDR3 DNA reads TGTGCCAGCAGCTTCGACAGGGGCGCTAATTCACCCCTCCACTTT.

This chain joins TRBV5-8 and TRBJ2-6, with D possibly TRBD2 on 5 matching bases. This CDR3 is 17 amino acids long. CDR1 SGHTS and CDR2 YDEGEE come from the germline V gene. The ends were cut back, 4 bases at V and 4 bases at J, with 18 bases in the middle. The CDR3 coding sequence is TGTGCCAGCAGCCGGGTGGACTCCTCGTCCGGGGCCAACGTCCTGACTTTC. Protein product: CASSRVDSSSGANVLTF. The variable domain in full, with the rest retrieved from reference TRBV5-8 and TRBJ2-6, is EAGVTQSPTHLIKTRGQQATLRCSPISGHTSVYWYQQALGLGLQFLLWYDEGEERNRGNFPPRFSGRQFPNYSSELNVNALELEDSALYLCASSRVDSSSGANVLTFGAGSRLTVL.

For the CDR3, the DNA is TGCGCCAGCAGCCAAGATAACGGTGGGAACACTGAAGCTTTCTTT. It yields the protein CASSQDNGGNTEAFF. The chain carries TRBV4-3 and TRBJ1-1; D not certain. CDR3 length: 15 residues. Germline V gene data show CDR1 as LGHNA and CDR2 as YSLEER. The V and J ends lost 0 bases and 1 base respectively, with 9 bases between them.

The rearrangement joins TRBV15 to TRBJ1-1; the D gene is possibly TRBD1 (6 bases). V was clipped by 1 base and J by 4 bases, with 13 bases between them. The CDR3 consists of 15 residues. Germline CDR1 reads LNHNV; CDR2 reads YYDKDF (reference sequence). The CDR3 sequence: CATSRGGQGATEAFF. The DNA of the CDR3 is TGTGCCACCAGCAGAGGGGGGCAGGGCGCCACTGAAGCTTTCTTT.

The rearrangement links TRBV15 to TRBJ1-4, with a tentative D call TRBD1 (6 bases). Trimming removed 3 bases at V and 12 bases at J, with 8 bases between. CDR1 is LNHNV, CDR2 YYDKDF, per germline (reference sequence). CDR3 size: 11 residues. The CDR3 DNA is TGTGCCACCAGCAGCTACAGGGAACTGTTTTTT. Amino acids: CATSSYRELFF.

This sequence joins TRBV5-6 and TRBJ2-2, with a weak D call TRBD2 (5 bases). The CDR3 length is 17 residues. From germline, CDR1 is SGHDT and CDR2 YYEEEE. Trimming cost V 6 bases and J 2 bases, with 20 bases left between them. The CDR3 DNA is TGTGCCAGCACCCAACTAGTGCTTGTTCTAAACACCGGGGAGCTGTTTTTT. This encodes CASTQLVLVLNTGELFF. The entire variable domain, with the rest obtained from reference TRBV5-6 and TRBJ2-2, is as follows: DAGVTQSPTHLIKTRGQQVTLRCSPKSGHDTVSWYQQALGQGPQFIFQYYEEEERQRGNFPDRFSGHQFPNYSSELNVNALLLGDSALYLCASTQLVLVLNTGELFFGEGSRLTVL.

J is TRBJ1-4 and V is TRBV27; 10 bases line up with TRBD1. There are 14 residues in the CDR3. Trimming removed 2 bases from V and 7 bases from J; junction bases left unmatched: 1. Germline CDR1 reads MNHEY; CDR2 reads SMNVEV (reference sequence). In nucleotides, the CDR3 is TGTGCCAGCAGTTTAAGGACAGGGGGTGAAAAACTGTTTTTT. Encoded protein: CASSLRTGGEKLFF.

The gene calls are TRBV19 and TRBJ1-1, with D possibly being TRBD1 (6 bases). The CDR3 totals 13 residues. The germline V gene has CDR1 LNHDA and CDR2 SQIVND (reference sequence). With 7 bases removed from V and 1 base from J, the gap between germline ends came to 10 bases. In DNA, the CDR3 is TGTGCCAGTACTAGGACAGAGAACACTGAAGCTTTCTTT. Protein: CASTRTENTEAFF.